What follows are 5 T cell receptor beta chains derived from one specimen sequenced in a study of persistence of HIV-infected CD4 T cells. These receptors are not linked to any known antigen. The immunoSEQ assay was version 4, run in survey mode. The table came from immunoSEQ multiplex PCR; TCRdb's copy has only in-frame clones and leaves some out. The sample contains approximately 25,000 clones, around 74% of which appear only once. Overlapping HIV-1 Gag 15-mer peptides at approximately 1 ug per peptide per mL were used. CD4+ T cells upregulating both CD40 ligand and CD69 were sorted as responding cells. Specimen: CD4+ T cells sorted from PBMCs after 18-hour stimulation, collected from a patient who received antiretroviral therapy. The receptors shown here come from an adult man with HIV who was CMV-seropositive.

The chain recombines TRBV6-2 or TRBV6-3 with TRBJ1-5; maybe TRBD1 (5 bases). The CDR3 is 17 residues long. V lost 2 bases, J lost 3 bases, and 17 bases lay in between. Germline CDR1 reads MNHEY; CDR2 reads SVGEGT. The CDR3 DNA is TGTGCCAGCAGTTACGACCCGGCCAGGGAAGACAATCAGCCCCAGCATTTT. This encodes CASSYDPAREDNQPQHF.

The chain joins TRBV18 to TRBJ2-1, with 12 nucleotides matching TRBD2. The germline CDR1 and CDR2 sequences are KGHSH and LQKENI. Trimming took 4 bases from V and 7 from J; bases not matched to a gene: 8. The CDR3 loop spans 16 amino acids. CDR3 coding DNA: TGTGCCAGCTCACGATCTAGCGGGGGGGCCGCTAATGAGCAGTTCTTC. This sequence encodes CASSRSSGGAANEQFF.

The V gene is TRBV6-2 or TRBV6-3, the J gene TRBJ2-7, with D hard to call. The germline CDR1 and CDR2 sequences are MNHEY and SVGEGT. V lost 5 bases and J lost 6, with 14 bases in between. This CDR3 is built from 13 residues. The CDR3 loop reads CASSLRVLSEQYF. CDR3 nucleotide sequence: TGTGCCAGCAGTCTCCGGGTTTTAAGCGAGCAGTACTTC.

This chain connects TRBV7-3 to TRBJ2-2; D call uncertain. Trimming cost V 3 bases and J 6 bases, with 17 bases left between them. Germline CDR1 and CDR2: SGHTA and FQGTGA. This CDR3 is built from 16 residues. CDR3 sequence: CASSLDQVGSAGELFF. CDR3 nucleotides: TGTGCCAGCAGCTTGGACCAGGTCGGGTCTGCCGGGGAGCTGTTTTTT.

This sequence joins TRBV28 and TRBJ1-2, with D possibly TRBD1 on 6 matching bases. Germline CDR1 and CDR2: MDHEN and SYDVKM. V was clipped by 7 bases and J by 3 bases, with 18 bases between them. This CDR3 spans 15 amino acids. The CDR3 nucleotides read TGTGCCAGCACCTCGGGTGCGGGGGGCGACTATGGCTACACCTTC. This encodes CASTSGAGGDYGYTF.